This entry describes one T cell receptor beta chain. The antigen is unknown. The record originates from a study of T cell responses to AZD1222 COVID-19 vaccine. Findings and limits, study-wide: It was only a handful of AZD1222 recipients who were seropositive at baseline. Every sample of the repertoires postdated the peak T cell response.

The CDR3 totals 14 residues. Trimming stripped 5 bases from V and 4 bases from J, with 15 bases between. The germline gives CDR1 SGHRS, CDR2 YFSETQ. Assay: immunoSEQ multiplex PCR; the TCRdb copy retains only in-frame clones and omits some. The sample contains about 140,000 clones, approximately 93% of which appear only once. Sequences were derived from peripheral blood, sampled 28 days after the second AZD1222 dose. The rearrangement links TRBV5-1 to TRBJ1-2, with D tentatively TRBD1 (5 bases). This receptor was taken from an adult who received the AZD1222 COVID-19 vaccine. CDR3 loop: CASRLWGRAYGYTF. The CDR3 DNA follows: TGCGCCAGCAGATTGTGGGGCAGGGCCTATGGCTACACCTTC.